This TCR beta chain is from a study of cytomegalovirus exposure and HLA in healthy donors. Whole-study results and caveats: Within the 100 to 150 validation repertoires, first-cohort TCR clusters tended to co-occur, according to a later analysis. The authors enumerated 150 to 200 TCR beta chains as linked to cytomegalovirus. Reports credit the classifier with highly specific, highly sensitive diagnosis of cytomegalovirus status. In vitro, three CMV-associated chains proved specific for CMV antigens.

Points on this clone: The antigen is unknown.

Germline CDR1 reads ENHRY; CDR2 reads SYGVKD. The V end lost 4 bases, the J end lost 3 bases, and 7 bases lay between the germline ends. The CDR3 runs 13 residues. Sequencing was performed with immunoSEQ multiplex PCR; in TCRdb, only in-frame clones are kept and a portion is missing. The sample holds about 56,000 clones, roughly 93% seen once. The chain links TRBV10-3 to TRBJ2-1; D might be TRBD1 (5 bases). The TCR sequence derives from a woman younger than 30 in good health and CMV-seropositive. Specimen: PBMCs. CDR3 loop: CAISGTSYNEQFF. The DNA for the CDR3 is TGTGCCATCAGTGGGACAAGCTACAATGAGCAGTTCTTC.